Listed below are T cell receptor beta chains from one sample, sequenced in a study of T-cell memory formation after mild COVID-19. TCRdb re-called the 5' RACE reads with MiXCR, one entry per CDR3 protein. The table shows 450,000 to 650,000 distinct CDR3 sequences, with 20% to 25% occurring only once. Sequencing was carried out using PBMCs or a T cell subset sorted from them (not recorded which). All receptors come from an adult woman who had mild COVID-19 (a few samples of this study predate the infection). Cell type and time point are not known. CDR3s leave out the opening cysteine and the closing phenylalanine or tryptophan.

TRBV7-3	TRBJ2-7	ASSLSNNYEQY
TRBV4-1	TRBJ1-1	ASSQGQGLRTEAF
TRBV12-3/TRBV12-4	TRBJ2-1	ASSLLGYNEQF
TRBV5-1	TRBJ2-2	ASRQGPNTGELF
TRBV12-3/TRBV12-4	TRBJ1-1	ASSLRDLNTEAF
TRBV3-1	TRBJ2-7	ASSQGLRLAGNEQY
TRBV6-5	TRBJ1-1	ASSCSDSPWQAF
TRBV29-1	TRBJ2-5	SVVVWDRGQETQY
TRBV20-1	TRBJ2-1	SATPGQGYNEQF
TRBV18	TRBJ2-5	ASSPRIGQETQY
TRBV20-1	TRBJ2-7	SATPTSGEGYEQY
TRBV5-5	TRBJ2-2	ASSATENTGELF
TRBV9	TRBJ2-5	ASSRIPGGQETQY
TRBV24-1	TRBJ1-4	ATGVERLTSTNEKLF